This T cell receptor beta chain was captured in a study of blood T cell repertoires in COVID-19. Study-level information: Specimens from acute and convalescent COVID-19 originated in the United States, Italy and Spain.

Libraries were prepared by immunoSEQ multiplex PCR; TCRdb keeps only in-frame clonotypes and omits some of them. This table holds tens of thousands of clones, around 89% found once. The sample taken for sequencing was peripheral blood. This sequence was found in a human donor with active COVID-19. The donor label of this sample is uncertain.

CDR3 protein: CASSLAAGGYQPQHF. For the CDR3, the DNA is TGTGCCAGCAGCTTAGCGGCAGGGGGGTATCAGCCCCAGCATTTT. V is TRBV7-6 and J is TRBJ1-5; 7 nucleotides match TRBD1. CDR1 is SGHVS and CDR2 is FNYEAQ in the germline V gene. Trimming cost V 0 bases and J 5 bases; bases outside gene matches: 4. The length of the CDR3 is 15 residues.